This TCR beta chain was observed in a study of cytomegalovirus exposure and HLA in healthy donors. Study-wide results and limits: A later analysis showed TCR association rates differing by HLA locus, peaking at DRB1 and lowest at HLA-C. Researchers had no immune exposure information except CMV serostatus available. Associated with HLA alleles at 0.05 false discovery rate in a later analysis were 16,951 TCR beta sequences. The study reported that TCR beta sequences accurately predicted HLA-A and HLA-B alleles in most subjects.

PCR amplification relied on 60 Vbeta primers (plus 13 Jbeta primers). Libraries were prepared by immunoSEQ multiplex PCR; TCRdb keeps only in-frame clonotypes and omits some of them. Found here are around 130,000 clones, around 86% of them singletons; the top ten hold over 1%. Comment on this clone: Its cognate antigen is unknown. Additional DNA sequences in this sample encode the identical CDR3.

CDR1 SGHVS and CDR2 FQNEAQ come from the germline V gene. V was clipped by 5 bases and J by 0 bases; unmatched bases: 4. The CDR3 has 16 residues. Sequencing was carried out using PBMCs. The gene calls are TRBV7-8 and TRBJ1-4; 9 bases match TRBD1. The TCR comes from a female donor in good health and CMV-seronegative. The DNA for the CDR3 is TGTGCCAGCAGCGACAGGGGGGGAACAACTAATGAAAAACTGTTTTTT. This codes for CASSDRGGTTNEKLFF.